The 6 T cell receptor beta chains given below trace back to one sample, sequenced in a study of Ad26.COV2.S vaccination and SARS-CoV-2 variants. Libraries were prepared by immunoSEQ multiplex PCR; TCRdb keeps only in-frame clonotypes and omits some of them. The data hold roughly 350,000 clones, with about 85% observed a single time. The treatment was: approximately 18 received Ad26.COV2.S at low or high dose, single or two shots; several received placebo; per-sample allocation not given. The study sampled participants on day 63 after the first vaccine or placebo injection. The source material was peripheral blood, sampled in a trial of Ad26.COV2.S vaccine versus placebo. The receptor set was obtained from a person aged 18-60 years who received the Ad26.COV2.S COVID-19 vaccine or a placebo.

This clone was counted a single time. V and J are TRBV14 and TRBJ2-3; unclear D gene. The CDR3 length is 14 residues. CDR1 is SGHDN, CDR2 FVKESK, per germline. V dropped 1 base and J dropped 2 bases, with 7 bases sitting between them. CDR3 residues: CASSQGADTDTQYF. The CDR3 nucleotides are TGTGCCAGCAGCCAAGGGGCAGACACAGATACGCAGTATTTT. The whole variable domain, filled in from reference TRBV14 and TRBJ2-3, reads EAGVTQFPSHSVIEKGQTVTLRCDPISGHDNLYWYRRVMGKEIKFLLHFVKESKQDESGMPNNRFLAERTGGTYSTLKVQPAELEDSGVYFCASSQGADTDTQYFGPGTRLTVL.

V and J are TRBV11-1 and TRBJ1-1; no reliable D call. The CDR3 has 11 residues. Trimming removed 3 bases at V and 6 bases at J, with 5 bases between. Germline V CDR1 and CDR2: SGHAT, FQDESV (reference sequence). The CDR3 DNA follows: TGTGCCAGCAGCTTCCCCCCTGAAGCTTTCTTT. It codes for CASSFPPEAFF.

This clone has a single count. The genes are TRBV27 and TRBJ1-2; D is uncertain. The CDR3 runs to 16 residues. The ends were cut back, 2 bases at V and 4 bases at J, with 17 bases in the middle. Germline V gene data show CDR1 as MNHEY and CDR2 as SMNVEV (reference sequence). The CDR3 DNA reads as TGTGCCAGCAGTTTAGAAGGCAGAGGCCTAGTCTATGGCTACACCTTC. Its translation is CASSLEGRGLVYGYTF.

The DNA for the CDR3 is TGTGCCAGCGACTCCCAGGGAACGAACACTGAAGCTTTCTTT. It encodes CASDSQGTNTEAFF. V is TRBV28 and J is TRBJ1-1, with D perhaps matching TRBD1 (5 bases). The germline gives CDR1 MDHEN, CDR2 SYDVKM. CDR3 length equals 14 residues. V lost 8 bases to trimming and J lost 1 base, with 14 bases between them.

CDR3 DNA: TGTGCCAGCAGCCGGGACAGGGGCGGCGAGCAGTACTTC. This gives the protein CASSRDRGGEQYF. The gene calls are TRBV14 and TRBJ2-7; 10 positions agree with TRBD1. Germline V gives CDR1 SGHDN, CDR2 FVKESK. V shed 4 bases, J shed 6 bases, and the junction held 3 bases outside the gene matches. The CDR3 loop spans 13 amino acids.

J is TRBJ1-2 and V is TRBV28; TRBD1 matches at 7 bases. J was trimmed by 7 bases and V by 6 bases; bases with no gene match: 8. CDR3 length: 13 residues. The germline CDR1 and CDR2 sequences are MDHEN and SYDVKM. CDR3 sequence reads: CASRHRGPGGYTF. DNA for the CDR3: TGTGCCAGCAGGCACAGGGGTCCTGGTGGCTACACCTTC.